The 25 T cell receptor beta chains given below trace back to one sample, sequenced in a study of T cell responses to AZD1222 COVID-19 vaccine. Profiled with immunoSEQ multiplex PCR; TCRdb holds only in-frame clones, not every one. The sample includes 100,000 or so clones, around nine tenths seen only once; the top ten take roughly 4%. This specimen consisted of peripheral blood, obtained on day 0 of AZD1222 vaccination. All receptors come from an adult in good health.

The CDR3 region has the DNA TGCGCCAGCATCTGGCCAGGGGGCAAAAGGGCTTTCTTT. Translation gives CASIWPGGKRAFF. V gene TRBV4-1 combines with J gene TRBJ1-1; 8 bases agree with TRBD1. Germline assignment: CDR1 MGHRA and CDR2 YSYEKL. This CDR3 comprises 13 residues. V lost 7 bases, J lost 11 bases, and 12 bases stayed unmatched.

The V gene is TRBV2, the J gene TRBJ2-7, with 7 positions matching TRBD1. Trimming took 4 bases from V and 3 from J; bases not matched to a gene: 3. Germline-derived CDR1 and CDR2 are SNHLY and FYNNEI. The CDR3 contains 13 residues. The CDR3 nucleotides are TGTGCCAGCAGTGGACAGGGAGACTACGAGCAGTACTTC. Its translation is CASSGQGDYEQYF. The entire variable domain, with the rest obtained from reference TRBV2 and TRBJ2-7, is as follows: EPEVTQTPSHQVTQMGQEVILRCVPISNHLYFYWYRQILGQKVEFLVSFYNNEISEKSEIFDDQFSVERPDGSNFTLKIRSTKLEDSAMYFCASSGQGDYEQYFGPGTRLTVT.

V gene TRBV7-2 combines with J gene TRBJ2-5; 9 bases fit TRBD1. The CDR3 loop spans 17 amino acids. After removal of 4 bases from V and 7 bases from J, the junction contained 16 bases not matched to a gene. The germline V gene has CDR1 SGHTA and CDR2 FQGNSA. DNA of the CDR3: TGTGCCAGCAGCTCGGGGGAGGGACAGGGCCCTAGGGGGACCCAGTACTTC. Translated: CASSSGEGQGPRGTQYF.

The rearrangement uses TRBV19 and TRBJ1-2; TRBD1 aligns across 7 bases. CDR1 and CDR2 (germline): LNHDA, SQIVND (reference sequence). V was pared by 7 bases and J by 0 bases, with 11 bases of the junction left unmatched. This CDR3 spans 16 amino acids. The CDR3 protein is CASNSPGGLANYGYTF. The CDR3 coding sequence is TGTGCCAGTAACTCTCCAGGGGGGCTAGCTAACTATGGCTACACCTTC.

This clone came up a few times. The DNA for the CDR3 is TGTGCCAGCAGCCAAGGGCAGAGGGATGGCTACACCTTC. This gives the protein CASSQGQRDGYTF. The chain couples TRBV3-1 (or the pseudogene TRBV3-2) to TRBJ1-2; D gene uncertain. Germline loops: CDR1 LGHDT, CDR2 YNNKEL (reference sequence). The V end was cut by 1 base, the J end by 6 bases, with 9 bases between. The CDR3 has 13 amino acids.

A note on this clone: A junction boundary mismatches the germline segment, possibly from a read error. The J gene is TRBJ2-5, the V gene TRBV5-5; TRBD2 agrees at 8 bases. The CDR3 has 18 residues. Germline lookup yields CDR1 SGHKS and CDR2 YYEKEE (reference sequence). For the CDR3, the DNA is TGTGCCAGCACCTTGCGCCTCCATAGCGGGAAAGTACAGGGGACCCAGTACTTC. This gives the protein CASTLRLHSGKVQGTQYF.

The chain combines TRBV7-8 with TRBJ1-5, with 7 positions matching TRBD1. The CDR3 is made up of 14 amino acids. Per germline, CDR1 SGHVS and CDR2 FQNEAQ. After removal of 5 bases from V and 4 bases from J, the junction contained 5 bases not matched to a gene. CDR3 bases: TGTGCCAGCAGCGACCGGGACAGAAATCAGCCCCAGCATTTT. Amino acid sequence: CASSDRDRNQPQHF.

This clone was observed a single time. The V and J genes are TRBV5-1 and TRBJ1-1; the D gene is possibly TRBD1 (5 bases). Germline V gives CDR1 SGHRS, CDR2 YFSETQ. The CDR3 length is 13 residues. V gave up 4 bases and J gave up 5 bases, with 12 bases separating them. The CDR3 sequence is CASSPNEGTEAFF. CDR3 sequence (DNA): TGCGCCAGCAGCCCAAACGAGGGGACTGAAGCTTTCTTT.

The chain combines TRBV3-1 (or the pseudogene TRBV3-2) with TRBJ1-1, with D unresolved. Germline lookup yields CDR1 LGHDT and CDR2 YNNKEL (reference sequence). Trimming took off 4 bases at V and 1 base at J, with 7 bases between the two ends. The CDR3 sequence is 13 residues long. CDR3 protein: CASSPLRNTEAFF. The CDR3 nucleotides read TGTGCCAGCAGCCCTCTCAGGAACACTGAAGCTTTCTTT.

The chain links TRBV2 to TRBJ1-3; the D gene is possibly TRBD1 (6 bases). The CDR3 spans 15 residues. Germline V gene sequence: CDR1 SNHLY, CDR2 FYNNEI. The V end was cut by 6 bases, the J end by 0 bases, with 12 bases between. CDR3 protein: CASREQGLSGNTIYF. The DNA of the CDR3 is TGTGCCAGCAGGGAACAGGGTCTCTCTGGAAACACCATATATTTT.

The V and J genes are TRBV10-3 and TRBJ2-3, with D maybe TRBD2 (6 bases). This CDR3 is built from 15 residues. CDR1 is ENHRY and CDR2 is SYGVKD in the germline V gene. V shed 0 bases and J shed 5 bases, with 12 bases lying between them. CDR3 in amino acids: CAISESGPGGDTQYF. CDR3 nucleotide sequence: TGTGCCATCAGTGAGTCGGGGCCCGGGGGAGATACGCAGTATTTT.

This rearrangement joins TRBV2 to TRBJ1-1; D is perhaps TRBD1 (6 bases). This CDR3 has 13 residues. Trimming took 6 bases from V and 0 from J, leaving 8 bases between them. The V gene's germline CDR1 is SNHLY and CDR2 FYNNEI. CDR3 protein: CASRWTVNTEAFF. For the CDR3, the DNA is TGTGCCAGCAGATGGACAGTGAACACTGAAGCTTTCTTT.

The V gene is TRBV7-6, the J gene TRBJ2-1, with 11 bases lining up with TRBD2. The germline V gene has CDR1 SGHVS and CDR2 FNYEAQ. V lost 8 bases and J lost 4; bases outside the gene matches: 10. The CDR3 contains 16 residues. This CDR3 is CASGRTGTSGYNEQFF. Written as DNA, the CDR3 is TGTGCCAGCGGACGCACCGGGACTAGCGGATACAATGAGCAGTTCTTC.

V usage is TRBV6-2 or TRBV6-3 and J usage is TRBJ1-1, with D tentatively TRBD1 (5 bases). CDR3 length: 17 amino acids. Germline lookup yields CDR1 MNHEY and CDR2 SVGEGT. V dropped 7 bases and J dropped 0 bases, with 21 bases sitting between them. CDR3 in amino acids: CASNPTVAQFMNTEAFF. CDR3 bases: TGTGCCAGCAACCCGACAGTAGCTCAGTTTATGAACACTGAAGCTTTCTTT.

The chain carries TRBV7-8 and TRBJ2-2, with no clear D. The CDR3 consists of 12 residues. The V end lost 5 bases, the J end lost 4 bases, and 5 bases lay between the germline ends. CDR1 and CDR2 from the germline V gene are SGHVS and FQNEAQ. The DNA for the CDR3 is TGTGCCAGCAGCCCAATCACCGGGGAGCTGTTTTTT. Protein sequence: CASSPITGELFF.

The V and J genes are TRBV6-5 and TRBJ1-1; 10 bases align to TRBD1. The CDR3 extends over 15 amino acids. CDR1 is MNHEY, CDR2 SVGAGI, per germline. V was pared by 2 bases and J by 4 bases, with 4 bases of the junction left unmatched. CDR3 region: CASSYVRTGGTEAFF. The DNA for the CDR3 is TGTGCCAGCAGTTACGTTAGGACAGGGGGCACTGAAGCTTTCTTT.

Remarks on this clone: An end of the junction does not agree with germline; a read error may underlie this. The chain is built from TRBV7-7 and TRBJ1-1, with D tentatively TRBD1 (6 bases). The V gene's germline CDR1 is SSHAT and CDR2 FNYEAQ (reference sequence). The CDR3 contains 14 residues. The CDR3 DNA is TGTGCTAGCAGCGTCACAGGGCCCGGCACTGAAGCTTTCTTT. Residues: CASSVTGPGTEAFF.

The chain recombines TRBV27 with TRBJ2-1; D ambiguous. Germline CDR1 is MNHEY and CDR2 is SMNVEV (reference sequence). This CDR3 has 13 amino acids. V gave up 0 bases and J gave up 5 bases, with 5 bases separating them. CDR3 in amino acids: CASSLSLNNEQFF. The CDR3, as DNA: TGTGCCAGCAGTTTATCCCTGAACAATGAGCAGTTCTTC.

This clone has a handful of counts. This chain connects TRBV27 to TRBJ1-1, with 7 bases that match TRBD1. From germline, CDR1 is MNHEY and CDR2 SMNVEV (reference sequence). Losses at the gene ends were 5 bases for V and 4 bases for J; bases not matched to a gene: 7. The CDR3 is 14 amino acids. This CDR3 is CASSDGQAGTEAFF. The CDR3 coding sequence is TGTGCCAGCAGTGACGGACAGGCGGGCACTGAAGCTTTCTTT.

The count of this clone is one. The rearrangement joins TRBV7-9 to TRBJ2-7; tentative D call: TRBD2 (5 bases). V was cut by 5 bases and J by 7 bases, with 12 bases left in between. Germline values: CDR1 SEHNR, CDR2 FQNEAQ (reference sequence). The CDR3 runs to 12 residues. The DNA for the CDR3 is TGTGCCAGCAGCCCCGGAGGTGTGGAGCAGTACTTC. This sequence encodes CASSPGGVEQYF.

This clone was seen a handful of times. The CDR3 DNA is TGTGCCACCAGCGAGGTTGGGGTCAATCAGCCCCAGCATTTT. This gives the protein CATSEVGVNQPQHF. This rearrangement joins TRBV15 to TRBJ1-5, with D uncertain. Germline CDR1 and CDR2: LNHNV and YYDKDF (reference sequence). The CDR3 is 14 amino acids. V lost 5 bases and J lost 3, with 11 bases in between.

This chain joins TRBV6-1 and TRBJ1-1; no clear D. There are 16 residues in the CDR3. V dropped 2 bases and J dropped 0 bases, with 13 bases sitting between them. Germline-derived CDR1 and CDR2 are MNHNS and SASEGT. The DNA for the CDR3 is TGTGCCAGCAGTGAACCCCACAAGTATATGAACACTGAAGCTTTCTTT. Translated, it gives CASSEPHKYMNTEAFF.

V is TRBV12-3 or TRBV12-4 and J is TRBJ1-2; D unresolved. This CDR3 comprises 11 residues. V lost 5 bases, J lost 4 bases, and 5 bases lay in between. The CDR3 protein is CASSPVYGYTF. CDR3 bases: TGTGCCAGCAGTCCTGTCTATGGCTACACCTTC.

V is TRBV7-6 and J is TRBJ2-7; D ambiguous. The germline V and J ends were trimmed by 0 bases and 5 bases, with 2 bases remaining between them. Germline CDR1 reads SGHVS; CDR2 reads FNYEAQ. The CDR3 totals 11 residues. The CDR3 here is CASSLANEQYF. The CDR3 nucleotides are TGTGCCAGCAGCTTAGCGAACGAGCAGTACTTC.

This clone was counted only a few times. The chain uses TRBV5-1 and TRBJ1-1; the D gene is possibly TRBD1 (5 bases). Germline assignment: CDR1 SGHRS and CDR2 YFSETQ. CDR3 length equals 14 residues. V lost 2 bases and J 4 bases, leaving 12 bases between the germline ends. In DNA, the CDR3 is TGCGCCAGCAGCTTAAGGGGCGAGGGCACTGAAGCTTTCTTT. This codes for CASSLRGEGTEAFF.